This T cell receptor (beta chain) was identified during a study of blood T cell repertoires in COVID-19. Using immunoSEQ multiplex PCR, the repertoire was profiled, and TCRdb retains in-frame clones only, with some absent. The sample contains 100,000 to 110,000 clones, around four fifths of which appear only once. The receptor's source is a middle-aged man with active or convalescent COVID-19. The source material was peripheral blood.

The CDR3, as DNA: TGTGCCAGTAGTACCGGGATAAGCTCCTACGAGCAGTACTTC. Encoded protein: CASSTGISSYEQYF. The chain combines TRBV19 with TRBJ2-7; the D gene is possibly TRBD2 (5 bases). Between the trimmed V and J ends, which lost 4 bases and 0 bases, there was a span of 10 bases. This CDR3 has 14 amino acids. The germline CDR1 and CDR2 sequences are LNHDA and SQIVND (reference sequence).